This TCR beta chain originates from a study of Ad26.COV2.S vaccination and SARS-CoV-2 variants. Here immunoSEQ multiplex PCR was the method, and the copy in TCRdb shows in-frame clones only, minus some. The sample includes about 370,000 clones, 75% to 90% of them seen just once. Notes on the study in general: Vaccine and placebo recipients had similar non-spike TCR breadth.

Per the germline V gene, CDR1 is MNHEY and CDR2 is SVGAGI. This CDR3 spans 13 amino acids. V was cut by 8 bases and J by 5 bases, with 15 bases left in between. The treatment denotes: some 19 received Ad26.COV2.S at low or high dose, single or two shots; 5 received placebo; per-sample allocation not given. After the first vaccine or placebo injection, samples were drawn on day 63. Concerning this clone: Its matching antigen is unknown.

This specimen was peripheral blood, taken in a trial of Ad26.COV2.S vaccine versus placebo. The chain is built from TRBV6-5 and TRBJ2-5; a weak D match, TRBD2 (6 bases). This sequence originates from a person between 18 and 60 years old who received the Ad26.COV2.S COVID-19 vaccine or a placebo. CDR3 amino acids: CASERGEAETQYF. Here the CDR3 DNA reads TGTGCCAGCGAGCGCGGGGAGGCGGAGACCCAGTACTTC.